Listed below are T cell receptor beta chains from one sample, sequenced in a study of blood T cell repertoires in COVID-19. Generated by immunoSEQ multiplex PCR, the TCRdb table keeps only in-frame clones and is missing some. Counted here are fewer than 130,000 clones, around 84% occurring once; the ten biggest clones make up less than 2.5%. Sequences were obtained from peripheral blood. The source is a human donor in a cohort sampled during active COVID-19. Each CDR3 is given with its conserved first and last residue. Fields, in order: V gene, J gene, clone size, D gene, CDR3 DNA, CDR3 protein. The D gene is left open where the match is weak. Some rows mark clone size as missing; the rest say once, few, many or name a class of expanded clone.

V gene: TRBV28; J gene: TRBJ1-2; clone size: once; D gene: TRBD1; CDR3 DNA: TGTGCCAGCAGTGGGGCGGGATGGGGACAGCCCGTCTATGGCTACACCTTC; CDR3 protein: CASSGAGWGQPVYGYTF
V gene: TRBV2; J gene: TRBJ2-3; clone size: once; D gene: NA; CDR3 DNA: TGTGCCAGCAGTCCCCTAGGGCCAGCGGGTCCTACAGATACGCAGTATTTT; CDR3 protein: CASSPLGPAGPTDTQYF
V gene: TRBV7-2; J gene: TRBJ2-7; clone size: NA; D gene: NA; CDR3 DNA: TGTGCCAGCAGCTTAGGGGGGGGGCGGTCCGAGCAGTACTTC; CDR3 protein: CASSLGGGRSEQYF
V gene: TRBV13; J gene: TRBJ2-7; clone size: once; D gene: NA; CDR3 DNA: TGTGCCAGCAGCGGACAGCAGCTCTACGAGCAGTACTTC; CDR3 protein: CASSGQQLYEQYF
V gene: TRBV7-2; J gene: TRBJ2-2; clone size: NA; D gene: NA; CDR3 DNA: TGTGCCAGCAGCCCTGAGAGTGGGGGGGCTCTGGACACCGGGGAGCTGTTTTTT; CDR3 protein: CASSPESGGALDTGELFF
V gene: TRBV7-6; J gene: TRBJ2-1; clone size: NA; D gene: TRBD2; CDR3 DNA: TGTGCCAGCAGCCCGGGACTAGCGAAATACAATGAGCAGTTCTTC; CDR3 protein: CASSPGLAKYNEQFF
V gene: TRBV6-6; J gene: TRBJ2-7; clone size: NA; D gene: NA; CDR3 DNA: TGTGCCAGCAGTCGGGACTGGACTCCCTACGAGCAGTACTTC; CDR3 protein: CASSRDWTPYEQYF
V gene: TRBV29-1; J gene: TRBJ2-3; clone size: NA; D gene: NA; CDR3 DNA: TGCAGCGTTGCAGGACAGACGGATACGCAGTATTTT; CDR3 protein: CSVAGQTDTQYF
V gene: TRBV30; J gene: TRBJ2-5; clone size: NA; D gene: NA; CDR3 DNA: TGTGCCTGGAGTGTCCTCCCAGCAGGGGCGGGAGAGACCCAGTACTTC; CDR3 protein: CAWSVLPAGAGETQYF
V gene: TRBV10-3; J gene: TRBJ2-7; clone size: once; D gene: TRBD1; CDR3 DNA: TGTGCCATCAGTGATAATGGGGACAGGGGGCGCGAGCAGTACTTC; CDR3 protein: CAISDNGDRGREQYF
V gene: TRBV5-1; J gene: TRBJ2-1; clone size: NA; D gene: TRBD2; CDR3 DNA: TGCGCCAGCAGCCTTCGACTAGCGGGGGGCCATGAGCAGTTCTTC; CDR3 protein: CASSLRLAGGHEQFF
V gene: TRBV7-2; J gene: TRBJ2-1; clone size: once; D gene: TRBD1; CDR3 DNA: TGTGCCAGCAGCTCCAACCGGGACAGGGGAAGGAATGAGCAGTTCTTC; CDR3 protein: CASSSNRDRGRNEQFF
V gene: TRBV3-1/TRBV3-2; J gene: TRBJ2-1; clone size: NA; D gene: TRBD2; CDR3 DNA: TGTGCCAGCAGCCAGCTGGGACTAGCGACCCATGAGCAGTTCTTC; CDR3 protein: CASSQLGLATHEQFF
V gene: TRBV3-1/TRBV3-2; J gene: TRBJ2-3; clone size: NA; D gene: TRBD2; CDR3 DNA: TGTGCCAGCAGCCAAGATAGGACTAGCGGGGGCACAGATACGCAGTATTTT; CDR3 protein: CASSQDRTSGGTDTQYF
V gene: TRBV28; J gene: TRBJ1-2; clone size: NA; D gene: NA; CDR3 DNA: TGTGCCAGCAGTCTTCAGGGGTATGGCTACACCTTC; CDR3 protein: CASSLQGYGYTF
V gene: TRBV30; J gene: TRBJ2-3; clone size: NA; D gene: TRBD1; CDR3 DNA: TGTGCCTGGGACAGGGCCACAGATACGCAGTATTTT; CDR3 protein: CAWDRATDTQYF
V gene: TRBV9; J gene: TRBJ1-2; clone size: NA; D gene: TRBD1; CDR3 DNA: TGTGCCAGCAGCGAGTCCACAGGGGTTTATGGCTACACCTTC; CDR3 protein: CASSESTGVYGYTF
V gene: TRBV19; J gene: TRBJ1-1; clone size: NA; D gene: NA; CDR3 DNA: TGTGCCAGTAGTTCTGCAGTGCTGGCTGAAGCTTTCTTT; CDR3 protein: CASSSAVLAEAFF
V gene: TRBV15; J gene: TRBJ2-3; clone size: NA; D gene: TRBD2; CDR3 DNA: TGTGCCACCAGCACGCCCCGGGGGGTGGGAGATACGCAGTATTTT; CDR3 protein: CATSTPRGVGDTQYF
V gene: TRBV6-1; J gene: TRBJ1-1; clone size: NA; D gene: NA; CDR3 DNA: TGTGCCAGCAGTGATCGGACAGCCACTTACACTGAAGCTTTCTTT; CDR3 protein: CASSDRTATYTEAFF
V gene: TRBV11-2; J gene: TRBJ2-1; clone size: NA; D gene: TRBD2; CDR3 DNA: TGTGCCAGCAGCTTCCTACTAGCGGGAGACAATGAGCAGTTCTTC; CDR3 protein: CASSFLLAGDNEQFF
V gene: TRBV10-3; J gene: TRBJ1-4; clone size: NA; D gene: NA; CDR3 DNA: TGTGCCATCAGTGAACTGTTATCAACTAATGAAAAACTGTTTTTT; CDR3 protein: CAISELLSTNEKLFF
V gene: TRBV6-1; J gene: TRBJ2-7; clone size: few; D gene: NA; CDR3 DNA: TGTGCCAGCAGTGTCCGGACAGCCTCCTTTTTCTACGAGCAGTACTTC; CDR3 protein: CASSVRTASFFYEQYF
V gene: TRBV7-9; J gene: TRBJ1-1; clone size: NA; D gene: NA; CDR3 DNA: TGTGCCAGCAGAGGAAAGGACAGACTGAACACTGAAGCTTTCTTT; CDR3 protein: CASRGKDRLNTEAFF